This T cell receptor (beta chain) originates from a study of blood T cell repertoires in COVID-19. The table came from immunoSEQ multiplex PCR; TCRdb's copy has only in-frame clones and leaves some out. The data show approximately 67,000 clones, with about 89% seen just once and about 6.8% held by the top ten. Losses at the gene ends were 5 bases for V and 0 bases for J; bases not matched to a gene: 15. The CDR3 covers 19 residues. The germline gives CDR1 SEHNR, CDR2 FQNEAQ (reference sequence). The chain employs TRBV7-9 and TRBJ2-3; 9 bases are a match to TRBD1. Sequencing used peripheral blood. The receptor was derived from a human donor in a cohort sampled during active COVID-19. CDR3 nucleotide sequence: TGTGCCAGCAGCCCAGGCCCGGACAGGGGTTCTCCTAGCACAGATACGCAGTATTTT. It yields the protein CASSPGPDRGSPSTDTQYF.